Listed here are 29 T cell receptor beta chains from one sample, sequenced in a study of cytomegalovirus exposure and HLA in healthy donors. Primers for the PCR totalled 60 Vbeta and 13 Jbeta. Profiled with immunoSEQ multiplex PCR; TCRdb holds only in-frame clones, not every one. The sample includes 180,000 or so clones, roughly 79% of them seen just once. Sequenced: PBMCs. These TCRs come from a woman aged 30 to 39 in good health and CMV-seropositive.

The chain is built from TRBV5-1 and TRBJ2-6, with 8 bases that match TRBD2. There are 16 residues in the CDR3. CDR1 is SGHRS and CDR2 is YFSETQ in the germline V gene. V was clipped by 4 bases and J by 1 base; unmatched bases: 4. CDR3 amino acids: CASSPAGGSGANVLTF. DNA of the CDR3: TGCGCCAGCAGCCCCGCGGGGGGTTCTGGGGCCAACGTCCTGACTTTC.

The chain combines TRBV4-1 with TRBJ2-4, with 10 bases that match TRBD2. The CDR3 has 20 residues. Unmatched junction bases numbered 20, after V lost 0 bases and J lost 9 bases. Germline V gene lookup returns CDR1 MGHRA and CDR2 YSYEKL. The CDR3 sequence: CASSQEGPGLAGVPGGIQYF. The CDR3, as DNA: TGCGCCAGCAGCCAAGAAGGCCCCGGGCTAGCGGGGGTGCCTGGGGGCATTCAGTACTTC.

This chain uses TRBV11-2 with TRBJ1-1, with 8 bases aligning to TRBD1. The germline CDR1 and CDR2 sequences are SGHAT and FQNNGV. With V trimmed by 5 bases and J by 5 bases, 4 bases remained unmatched. The CDR3 is made up of 13 amino acids. CDR3: CASSHRGTTEAFF. The CDR3 DNA follows: TGTGCCAGCAGCCACAGGGGGACTACTGAAGCTTTCTTT.

A note on this clone: Mismatch with germline at one junction end may stem from a read error. The chain carries TRBV5-6 and TRBJ1-2; the D gene is possibly TRBD1 (6 bases). Germline CDR1 and CDR2: SGHDT and YYEEEE. The CDR3 runs to 13 residues. The CDR3 is CASSPGQPRSPTF. DNA for the CDR3: TGTGCCAGCAGCCCTGGACAGCCCAGGAGTCCGACTTTC.

This chain links TRBV5-4 with TRBJ1-6; D is perhaps TRBD1 (5 bases). This CDR3 has 14 residues. V was clipped by 2 bases and J by 10 bases, with 13 bases between them. The germline V gene encodes CDR1 SGHNT and CDR2 YYREEE (reference sequence). This chain's CDR3 is CASSFGREGSPLHF. CDR3 in DNA: TGTGCCAGCAGCTTCGGCAGGGAAGGGTCACCCCTCCACTTT.

This chain links TRBV7-9 with TRBJ1-2, with D maybe TRBD1 (6 bases). Trimming took 0 bases from V and 4 from J, leaving 9 bases between them. The CDR3 totals 14 residues. Germline V gene sequence: CDR1 SEHNR, CDR2 FQNEAQ (reference sequence). The CDR3 region is CASSLAGQFYGYTF. The CDR3 nucleotides are TGTGCCAGCAGCTTAGCAGGACAGTTCTATGGCTACACCTTC.

The chain uses TRBV4-3 and TRBJ2-2; a weak D match, TRBD1 (5 bases). The V and J ends lost 3 bases and 5 bases respectively, with 16 bases between them. Germline V CDR1 and CDR2: LGHNA, YSLEER. The CDR3 is made up of 16 amino acids. CDR3 in DNA: TGCGCCAGCAGCCACCGGGCAATAGGGGATACCGGGGAGCTGTTTTTT. Its protein is CASSHRAIGDTGELFF.

This clone has just a few counts. This chain links TRBV2 with TRBJ2-4, with D possibly matching TRBD1 (6 bases). In germline, CDR1 is SNHLY, CDR2 FYNNEI. This CDR3 spans 15 amino acids. With 4 bases removed from V and 8 bases from J, the gap between germline ends came to 18 bases. CDR3 in DNA: TGTGCCAGCAGTGCCCGTGAGGGGGTTGTAGACATTCAGTACTTC. Residues: CASSAREGVVDIQYF.

The chain employs TRBV9 and TRBJ1-3; D gene unclear. The CDR3 is 16 amino acids. Germline CDR1 and CDR2: SGDLS and YYNGEE. V shed 1 base and J shed 0 bases, with 11 bases lying between them. The CDR3 is CASSVREVNSGNTIYF. For the CDR3, the DNA is TGTGCCAGCAGCGTACGGGAGGTCAACTCTGGAAACACCATATATTTT.

This chain joins TRBV6-7 and TRBJ2-7; TRBD1 matches at 8 bases. TRBV6-7 is assigned to the ORF class and has an uncertain function. This CDR3 is 12 amino acids long. The V gene end was trimmed by 10 bases and the J gene end by 3 bases; junction bases not matched to a gene: 5. The CDR3 is CAKDRGYYEQYF. The CDR3 DNA reads as TGTGCCAAAGACAGGGGATACTACGAGCAGTACTTC.

The chain joins TRBV4-1 to TRBJ2-4; tentatively, D is TRBD1 (5 bases). Trimming shortened V by 4 bases and J by 8 bases, and 15 bases separated the two germline ends. The CDR3 is 14 residues long. Per the germline V gene, CDR1 is MGHRA and CDR2 is YSYEKL. The chain's CDR3 is CASSPGPPGHIQYF. CDR3 sequence (DNA): TGCGCCAGCAGCCCCGGACCGCCAGGGCACATTCAGTACTTC.

The chain combines TRBV28 with TRBJ1-1; 7 bases match TRBD1. The CDR3 extends over 16 amino acids. Germline loops: CDR1 MDHEN, CDR2 SYDVKM. The V gene end was trimmed by 2 bases and the J gene end by 6 bases; junction bases not matched to a gene: 12. The CDR3 DNA follows: TGTGCCAGCAGTTTAGGTTTTAGGGGGCGAGAGTCTGAAGCTTTCTTT. It specifies CASSLGFRGRESEAFF. Variable domain in full (rest from reference TRBV28 and TRBJ1-1): DVKVTQSSRYLVKRTGEKVFLECVQDMDHENMFWYRQDPGLGLRLIYFSYDVKMKEKGDIPEGYSVSREKKERFSLILESASTNQTSMYLCASSLGFRGRESEAFFGQGTRLTVV.

This clone was recorded only once. The J gene is TRBJ2-3, the V gene TRBV30; no definite D call. The ends were cut back, 2 bases at V and 0 bases at J, with 12 bases in the middle. This CDR3 spans 15 amino acids. Germline CDR1 reads GTSNPN; CDR2 reads SVGIG (reference sequence). The CDR3 protein is CAWSLERPSTDTQYF. As DNA, the CDR3 is TGTGCCTGGAGTTTAGAACGCCCCAGCACAGATACGCAGTATTTT.

This clone appeared a few times. This CDR3 is CASSHPGKGYEQYF. The CDR3 coding sequence is TGCGCCAGCAGCCACCCCGGGAAGGGTTACGAGCAGTACTTC. This chain connects TRBV4-1 to TRBJ2-7; perhaps TRBD2 as D (5 bases). The germline V gene encodes CDR1 MGHRA and CDR2 YSYEKL. This CDR3 has 14 amino acids. With 3 bases removed from V and 4 bases from J, the gap between germline ends came to 13 bases.

This chain uses TRBV5-6 with TRBJ2-5, with 9 positions matching TRBD1. The trim removed 2 bases at V and 1 base at J, leaving 3 bases unmatched. CDR1 is SGHDT, CDR2 YYEEEE, per germline. The CDR3 extends over 15 amino acids. The CDR3 coding sequence is TGTGCCAGCAGCTTACAGGGGGCGACCCAAGAGACCCAGTACTTC. Its translation: CASSLQGATQETQYF.

V gene TRBV28 combines with J gene TRBJ2-7, with D uncertain. V lost 5 bases to trimming and J lost 0 bases, with 20 bases between them. Germline V gene sequence: CDR1 MDHEN, CDR2 SYDVKM. The CDR3 sequence is 17 residues long. The CDR3 reads CASSLKRKTASSYEQYF. Written as DNA, the CDR3 is TGTGCCAGCAGTCTCAAGCGAAAGACGGCGAGCTCCTACGAGCAGTACTTC. The complete variable domain, with remaining parts taken from reference TRBV28 and TRBJ2-7, reads DVKVTQSSRYLVKRTGEKVFLECVQDMDHENMFWYRQDPGLGLRLIYFSYDVKMKEKGDIPEGYSVSREKKERFSLILESASTNQTSMYLCASSLKRKTASSYEQYFGPGTRLTVT.

The rearrangement links TRBV21-1 to TRBJ2-2; no check of the table's D call, TRBD1, against the DNA was made. TRBV21-1 is marked as a pseudogene. The CDR3 length is 16 residues. The DNA of the CDR3 is TGTGCCAGCAGCAAAGGTCGCCAGGCGAACACCGGGGAGCTGTTTTTT. Translating it yields CASSKGRQANTGELFF.

This clone has a handful of counts. The chain has TRBV29-1 and TRBJ2-6; TRBD2 is a possible D gene (7 bases). Germline CDR1 and CDR2: SQVTM and ANQGSEA. The CDR3 runs 16 residues. V was shortened by 6 bases and J by 2 bases, with 17 bases between the two germline ends. Here the CDR3 DNA reads TGCAGCGTGACCGGGGGGCTAGGGGCTGGGGCCAACGTCCTGACTTTC. Protein product: CSVTGGLGAGANVLTF.

The chain has TRBV30 and TRBJ2-1, with TRBD2 matching over 9 bases. The V segment lost 2 bases and the J segment 6 bases; nucleotides outside the gene matches: 8. Germline CDR1 and CDR2: GTSNPN and SVGIG (reference sequence). The CDR3 sequence is 15 residues long. The CDR3 region is CAWSPPGLAGNEQFF. In DNA, the CDR3 is TGTGCCTGGAGTCCCCCGGGACTAGCAGGCAATGAGCAGTTCTTC.

This clone has a handful of counts. This chain links TRBV6-7 with TRBJ2-7; TRBD2 might be the D (5 bases). TRBV6-7 falls under the ORF class, with uncertain function. This CDR3 spans 15 amino acids. The ends were cut back, 7 bases at V and 7 bases at J, with 23 bases in the middle. This CDR3 is CASNHRLRAYLEQYF. The DNA of the CDR3 is TGTGCCAGCAATCACCGACTACGCGCCTACCTTGAGCAGTACTTC.

The DNA for the CDR3 is TGTGCCAGCAGCAAAGGGGGAGGGGGACGTATAAGGTATGGCTACACCTTC. Its translation is CASSKGGGGRIRYGYTF. The chain employs TRBV21-1 and TRBJ1-2. TRBV21-1 is given as a pseudogene. The CDR3 covers 17 residues.

This chain uses TRBV7-9 with TRBJ2-7; the D is unclear. From germline, CDR1 is SEHNR and CDR2 FQNEAQ (reference sequence). V was clipped by 5 bases and J by 7 bases, with 12 bases between them. CDR3 length: 12 residues. The CDR3 coding sequence is TGTGCCAGCAGCGGTCTCAGCAGGGAGCAGTACTTC. Translating gives CASSGLSREQYF.

The chain combines TRBV5-1 with TRBJ2-3, with 10 nucleotides matching TRBD2. This CDR3 has 16 residues. CDR1 SGHRS and CDR2 YFSETQ come from the germline V gene. The junction had 4 bases not matched to a gene; V was cut back by 1 base and J by 2 bases. CDR3 sequence (DNA): TGCGCCAGCAGCTTGTTACTAGCGGGATTCACAGATACGCAGTATTTT. Amino acid sequence: CASSLLLAGFTDTQYF.

The chain carries TRBV5-1 and TRBJ1-1, with 8 nucleotides matching TRBD1. CDR3 length equals 15 residues. Trimming cost V 5 bases and J 1 base; bases outside gene matches: 7. The germline V gene has CDR1 SGHRS and CDR2 YFSETQ. As DNA, the CDR3 is TGCGCCAGCAGAGGAGTGGGGACAGGGAACACTGAAGCTTTCTTT. Its protein is CASRGVGTGNTEAFF.

The chain links TRBV27 to TRBJ2-5; TRBD1 is a possible D gene (6 bases). Judging by the DNA end, TRBJ2-7 fits better; the J call may be wrong. The germline V gene encodes CDR1 MNHEY and CDR2 SMNVEV (reference sequence). The CDR3 runs 14 residues. CDR3 sequence (DNA): TGTGCCAGCAGTCCCCGCGCAGGGGTCTACGAGCAGTACTTC. Its protein is CASSPRAGVYEQYF.

This clone appeared a few times. DNA for the CDR3: TGTGCCAGCAGCTCAGGGACAGTCAATCAGCCCCAGCATTTT. Translation gives CASSSGTVNQPQHF. J is TRBJ1-5 and V is TRBV7-8, with TRBD1 identical over 7 bases. CDR1 and CDR2 from the germline V gene are SGHVS and FQNEAQ. Trimming at V came to 4 bases and at J to 3 bases, leaving 3 bases not matched to a gene. The CDR3 covers 14 residues.

This clone was counted only a few times. CDR3 bases: TGTGCCAGCGGGGGCAACTCAAATACGCAGTATTTT. Translation: CASGGNSNTQYF. This chain joins TRBV7-2 and TRBJ2-3; D perhaps matches TRBD1 (6 bases). Germline V gives CDR1 SGHTA, CDR2 FQGNSA. With 8 bases removed from V and 7 bases from J, the gap between germline ends came to 13 bases. CDR3 length: 12 residues.

J is TRBJ1-5 and V is TRBV30; TRBD1 matches at 7 bases. CDR3 size: 14 residues. Germline lookup yields CDR1 GTSNPN and CDR2 SVGIG (reference sequence). V dropped 4 bases and J dropped 5; count of bases not matched to a gene: 8. CDR3 loop: CAWTVTGEHQPQHF. The CDR3, as DNA: TGTGCCTGGACTGTTACAGGGGAGCATCAGCCCCAGCATTTT.

CDR3 in DNA: TGCAGTGCTAGTCCCGGGAGCAGGCAGTATTTT. Amino acids: CSASPGSRQYF. The V gene is TRBV20-1, the J gene TRBJ2-3, with D possibly being TRBD2 (6 bases). V gave up 3 bases and J gave up 11 bases, with 12 bases separating them. Germline values: CDR1 DFQATT, CDR2 SNEGSKA (reference sequence). There are 11 residues in the CDR3.